One sample yielded the 24 T cell receptor beta chains listed below, sequenced in a study of cytomegalovirus exposure and HLA in healthy donors. The PCR contained 60 Vbeta and 13 Jbeta primers. Clones were sequenced by immunoSEQ multiplex PCR, and TCRdb holds only the in-frame ones, with some missing. The sample includes around 140,000 clones, around four fifths of them seen just once. Sequencing input: PBMCs. The receptors were gathered from a woman aged 40 to 50 in good health and CMV-seronegative.

The chain is built from TRBV9 and TRBJ2-2, with D perhaps TRBD2 (6 bases). The ends were cut back, 2 bases at V and 7 bases at J, with 6 bases in the middle. The germline V gene encodes CDR1 SGDLS and CDR2 YYNGEE. The CDR3 is made up of 12 amino acids. Here the CDR3 reads CASSVGGGELFF. CDR3 DNA: TGTGCCAGCAGCGTGGGGGGCGGGGAGCTGTTTTTT.

The chain combines TRBV7-2 with TRBJ2-7, with 7 positions matching TRBD2. Germline V CDR1 and CDR2: SGHTA, FQGNSA. The junction had 4 bases not matched to a gene; V was cut back by 4 bases and J by 1 base. CDR3 length equals 14 residues. The CDR3 loop is CASSWEGGSYEQYF. DNA of the CDR3: TGTGCCAGCAGCTGGGAGGGCGGGTCCTACGAGCAGTACTTC.

The V gene is TRBV7-9, the J gene TRBJ2-5; no clear D gene. Looked up from germline, CDR1 is SEHNR and CDR2 is FQNEAQ (reference sequence). The V gene lost 5 bases and the J gene lost 7 bases, with 14 bases spanning the gap. This CDR3 has 13 residues. CDR3 sequence (DNA): TGTGCCAGCAGCCGTACGAACGGTGGGACCCAGTACTTC. This sequence encodes CASSRTNGGTQYF.

The chain has TRBV4-3 and TRBJ1-2; possibly TRBD1 for D (6 bases). The germline V and J ends were trimmed by 0 bases and 8 bases, with 13 bases remaining between them. This CDR3 spans 14 amino acids. Per germline, CDR1 LGHNA and CDR2 YSLEER. This chain's CDR3 is CASSQDRAGDGYTF. The CDR3 coding sequence is TGCGCCAGCAGCCAAGATAGAGCAGGGGACGGCTACACCTTC.

The chain links TRBV2 to TRBJ2-3; 11 bases agree with TRBD2. This CDR3 is built from 15 residues. From germline, CDR1 is SNHLY and CDR2 FYNNEI. J was trimmed by 1 base and V by 5 bases; bases with no gene match: 2. For the CDR3, the DNA is TGTGCCAGCAGTCAGACTAGCGGGGGCACAGATACGCAGTATTTT. Translation: CASSQTSGGTDTQYF.

This clone was detected only once. For the CDR3, the DNA is TGTGCTAGTGGTTTTCCACAAAGAGGCACTGAAGCTTTCTTT. This sequence encodes CASGFPQRGTEAFF. The rearrangement joins TRBV12-5 to TRBJ1-1; unclear D gene. This CDR3 is built from 14 residues. CDR1 and CDR2 (germline): LGHNT, FRNRAP. Trimming pared 3 bases from V and 4 bases from J, leaving 12 bases between.

J is TRBJ1-2 and V is TRBV30, with a possible D match to TRBD1 (5 bases). The V gene's germline CDR1 is GTSNPN and CDR2 SVGIG (reference sequence). CDR3 length equals 12 residues. V lost 7 bases and J 0 bases, leaving 9 bases between the germline ends. The CDR3 loop reads CALPGSNYGYTF. Here the CDR3 DNA reads TGTGCCTTGCCAGGGTCTAACTATGGCTACACCTTC.

The V and J genes are TRBV7-9 and TRBJ1-4; D gene ambiguous. V was cut by 2 bases and J by 8 bases, with 9 bases left in between. The CDR3 consists of 13 residues. Germline V gene sequence: CDR1 SEHNR, CDR2 FQNEAQ (reference sequence). CDR3 in DNA: TGTGCCAGCAGCTTACGAGGATCCGAAAAACTGTTTTTT. Protein: CASSLRGSEKLFF.

The rearrangement uses TRBV4-3 and TRBJ1-1; D remains ambiguous. Germline CDR1 and CDR2: LGHNA and YSLEER. This CDR3 has 14 residues. V lost 0 bases to trimming and J lost 5 bases, with 10 bases between them. The CDR3 here is CASSQDGLTTEAFF. The DNA for the CDR3 is TGCGCCAGCAGCCAAGACGGGTTGACGACTGAAGCTTTCTTT.

This chain uses TRBV14 with TRBJ1-2; no clear D. V gave up 3 bases and J gave up 7 bases, with 12 bases separating them. The CDR3 covers 13 residues. Germline V gene sequence: CDR1 SGHDN, CDR2 FVKESK. CDR3 amino acids: CASSQDLRGGYTF. The CDR3 DNA reads TGTGCCAGCAGCCAGGATCTCCGGGGTGGCTACACCTTC.

This chain uses TRBV4-3 with TRBJ2-3; D might be TRBD1 (6 bases). CDR3 length: 15 residues. The germline V and J ends were trimmed by 2 bases and 11 bases, with 20 bases remaining between them. Germline V gives CDR1 LGHNA, CDR2 YSLEER. Written as DNA, the CDR3 is TGCGCCAGCAGCCAAATATCAGGGGAACTAATACAGCAGTATTTT. Translation gives CASSQISGELIQQYF.

The chain joins TRBV5-1 to TRBJ1-6, with D hard to call. V was cut by 0 bases and J by 6 bases, with 4 bases left in between. The length of the CDR3 is 13 residues. Germline V CDR1 and CDR2: SGHRS, YFSETQ. CDR3: CASSLDSNSPLHF. CDR3 DNA: TGCGCCAGCAGCTTGGACAGTAATTCACCCCTCCACTTT.

This clone has only a few counts. The gene calls are TRBV7-8 and TRBJ1-2; a possible D gene is TRBD1 (5 bases). Between the trimmed V and J ends, which lost 0 bases and 2 bases, there was a span of 13 bases. This CDR3 is built from 16 residues. Germline V gene data show CDR1 as SGHVS and CDR2 as FQNEAQ. For the CDR3, the DNA is TGTGCCAGCAGCTTAGCCGGCCGTGGGGGGAACTATGGCTACACCTTC. Its protein product is CASSLAGRGGNYGYTF. The full variable domain, rest sourced from reference TRBV7-8 and TRBJ1-2, is GAGVSQSPRYKVAKRGQDVALRCDPISGHVSLFWYQQALGQGPEFLTYFQNEAQLDKSGLPSDRFFAERPEGSVSTLKIQRTQQEDSAVYLCASSLAGRGGNYGYTFGSGTRLTVV.

This sequence joins TRBV2 and TRBJ1-6; 9 bases line up with TRBD1. The CDR3 covers 13 residues. Germline V gene lookup returns CDR1 SNHLY and CDR2 FYNNEI. V lost 8 bases to trimming and J lost 10 bases; unmatched junction nucleotides: 6. DNA for the CDR3: TGTGCCAGCTCGGGGACAGGGAGATCACCCCTCCACTTT. Its translation: CASSGTGRSPLHF.

The rearrangement links TRBV5-5 to TRBJ1-3; the match to TRBD1 covers 8 bases. Germline V lookup: CDR1 SGHKS, CDR2 YYEKEE (reference sequence). Trimming at V came to 0 bases and at J to 2 bases, leaving 10 bases not matched to a gene. This CDR3 is 18 amino acids long. The CDR3 sequence is CASSLGSGGDLPGNTIYF. In DNA, the CDR3 is TGTGCCAGCAGCTTGGGGTCAGGGGGCGATCTACCTGGAAACACCATATATTTT. The complete variable domain, with remaining parts taken from reference TRBV5-5 and TRBJ1-3, reads DAGVTQSPTHLIKTRGQQVTLRCSPISGHKSVSWYQQVLGQGPQFIFQYYEKEERGRGNFPDRFSARQFPNYSSELNVNALLLGDSALYLCASSLGSGGDLPGNTIYFGEGSWLTVV.

V gene TRBV5-1 combines with J gene TRBJ2-1; 7 bases line up with TRBD1. The CDR3 runs to 14 residues. With V trimmed by 3 bases and J by 4 bases, 4 bases remained unmatched. The germline CDR1 and CDR2 sequences are SGHRS and YFSETQ. The CDR3 DNA reads as TGCGCCAGCAGCTGGGGACAGAGATACAATGAGCAGTTCTTC. This codes for CASSWGQRYNEQFF. Complete variable domain (other parts from reference TRBV5-1 and TRBJ2-1): KAGVTQTPRYLIKTRGQQVTLSCSPISGHRSVSWYQQTPGQGLQFLFEYFSETQRNKGNFPGRFSGRQFSNSRSEMNVSTLELGDSALYLCASSWGQRYNEQFFGPGTRLTVL.

CDR3 residues: CASSVGQYSNQPQHF. The DNA of the CDR3 is TGTGCCAGTAGTGTGGGACAGTATAGCAATCAGCCCCAGCATTTT. The chain joins TRBV19 to TRBJ1-5; TRBD1 matches 7 bases. Germline loops: CDR1 LNHDA, CDR2 SQIVND (reference sequence). The V segment lost 5 bases and the J segment 0 bases; nucleotides outside the gene matches: 4. CDR3 length equals 15 residues.

Comment on this clone: Relative to the germline gene, one junction end is altered; a read error may explain this. The chain has TRBV25-1 and TRBJ2-7; no firm D call. Germline CDR1 is MGHDK and CDR2 is SYGVNS. The CDR3 totals 13 residues. The CDR3 bases are TGTGCCAGCAGTGAAAGAACACAGACCCCCAGGCACTTC. This sequence encodes CASSERTQTPRHF.

The chain recombines TRBV9 with TRBJ1-1; the D is unclear. CDR3 length equals 13 residues. Germline lookup yields CDR1 SGDLS and CDR2 YYNGEE. The V end lost 4 bases, the J end lost 6 bases, and 13 bases lay between the germline ends. The CDR3 nucleotides read TGTGCCAGCAGCCTCGACCTTCGGGCTGAAGCTTTCTTT. Translating gives CASSLDLRAEAFF.

This clone was detected a few times. CDR3 region: CASSAYQQGASGYTF. In nucleotides, the CDR3 is TGTGCCAGCAGTGCCTATCAACAGGGGGCCTCTGGCTACACCTTC. V usage is TRBV2 and J usage is TRBJ1-2, with 9 positions matching TRBD1. This CDR3 is 15 amino acids long. The germline CDR1 and CDR2 sequences are SNHLY and FYNNEI. J was trimmed by 7 bases and V by 4 bases; bases with no gene match: 10.

The rearrangement links TRBV29-1 to TRBJ2-2, with D perhaps matching TRBD1 (6 bases). Deletions cut 8 bases from V and 6 bases from J, with 28 bases between. Germline V gives CDR1 SQVTM, CDR2 ANQGSEA. The CDR3 has 17 amino acids. The CDR3 sequence: CSPMFRFGRGNSGELFF. The CDR3 DNA follows: TGCAGCCCAATGTTTCGTTTCGGCAGGGGAAATTCCGGGGAGCTGTTTTTT.

The chain is built from TRBV5-6 and TRBJ1-1, with no clear D. Per germline, CDR1 SGHDT and CDR2 YYEEEE. The V end was cut by 0 bases, the J end by 0 bases, with 6 bases between. This CDR3 is 14 amino acids long. CDR3 coding DNA: TGTGCCAGCAGCTTGGGAGGGATGAACACTGAAGCTTTCTTT. Translated, it gives CASSLGGMNTEAFF.

The V and J genes are TRBV10-3 and TRBJ1-2, with D possibly matching TRBD1 (6 bases). Trimming took 8 bases from V and 0 from J, leaving 19 bases between them. Germline V CDR1 and CDR2: ENHRY, SYGVKD. The CDR3 spans 16 residues. CDR3 nucleotide sequence: TGTGCCATCTCCGACCCTATCAGGACAGCTAACTATGGCTACACCTTC. This translates into CAISDPIRTANYGYTF.

The chain couples TRBV13 to TRBJ2-1, with D possibly TRBD1 on 7 matching bases. The CDR3 covers 14 residues. Germline CDR1 and CDR2: PRHDT and FYEKMQ (reference sequence). The V and J ends lost 5 bases and 8 bases respectively, with 16 bases between them. The CDR3: CASSTLQGRHEQFF. Here the CDR3 DNA reads TGTGCCAGCAGCACATTACAGGGGAGGCATGAGCAGTTCTTC.